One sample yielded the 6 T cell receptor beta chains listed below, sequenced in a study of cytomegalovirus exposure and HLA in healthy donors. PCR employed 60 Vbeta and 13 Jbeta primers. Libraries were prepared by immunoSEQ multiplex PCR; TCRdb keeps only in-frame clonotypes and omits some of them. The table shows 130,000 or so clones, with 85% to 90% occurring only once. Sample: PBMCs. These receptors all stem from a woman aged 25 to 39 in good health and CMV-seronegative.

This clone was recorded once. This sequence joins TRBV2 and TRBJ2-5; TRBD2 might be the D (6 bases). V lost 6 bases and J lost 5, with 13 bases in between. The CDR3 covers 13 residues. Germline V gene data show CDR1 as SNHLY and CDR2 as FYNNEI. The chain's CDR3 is CASSVGRGETQYF. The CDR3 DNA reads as TGTGCCAGCAGCGTCGGGAGAGGGGAGACCCAGTACTTC. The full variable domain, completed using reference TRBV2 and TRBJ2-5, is EPEVTQTPSHQVTQMGQEVILRCVPISNHLYFYWYRQILGQKVEFLVSFYNNEISEKSEIFDDQFSVERPDGSNFTLKIRSTKLEDSAMYFCASSVGRGETQYFGPGTRLLVL.

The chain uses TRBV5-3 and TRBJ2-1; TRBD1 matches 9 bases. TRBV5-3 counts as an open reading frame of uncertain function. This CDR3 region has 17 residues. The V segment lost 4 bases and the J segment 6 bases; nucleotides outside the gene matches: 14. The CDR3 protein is CARSPVVGTGSRNEQFF. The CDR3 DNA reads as TGTGCCAGAAGCCCTGTCGTGGGGACAGGGAGCCGCAATGAGCAGTTCTTC.

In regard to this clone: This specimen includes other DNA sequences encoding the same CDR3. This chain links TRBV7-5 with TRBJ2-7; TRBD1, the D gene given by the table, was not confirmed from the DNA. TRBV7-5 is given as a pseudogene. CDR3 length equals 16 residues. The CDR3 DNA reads TGTGTCAGAAGCACACGTAAGACAGGGAGGCACTACGAGCAATACTTC. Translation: CVRSTRKTGRHYEQYF.

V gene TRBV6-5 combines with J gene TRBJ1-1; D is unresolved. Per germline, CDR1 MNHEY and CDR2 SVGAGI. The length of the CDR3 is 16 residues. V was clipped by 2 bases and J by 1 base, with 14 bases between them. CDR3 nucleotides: TGTGCCAGCAGTTACCCCAAGCGTCGAGGGAACACTGAAGCTTTCTTT. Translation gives CASSYPKRRGNTEAFF.

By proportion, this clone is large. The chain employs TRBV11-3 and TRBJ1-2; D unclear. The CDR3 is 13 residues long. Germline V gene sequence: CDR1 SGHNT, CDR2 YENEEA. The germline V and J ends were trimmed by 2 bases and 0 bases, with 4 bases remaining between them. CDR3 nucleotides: TGTGCCAGCAGCTTAACAACTAACTATGGCTACACCTTC. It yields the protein CASSLTTNYGYTF.

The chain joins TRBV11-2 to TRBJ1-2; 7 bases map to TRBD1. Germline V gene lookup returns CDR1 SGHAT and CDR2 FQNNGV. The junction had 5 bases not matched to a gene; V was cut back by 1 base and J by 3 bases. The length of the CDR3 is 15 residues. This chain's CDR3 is CASSLGQGRDYGYTF. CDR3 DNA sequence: TGTGCCAGCAGCTTAGGACAGGGTAGAGACTATGGCTACACCTTC.